Here is one TCR beta chain with its context. The antigen it binds to is not known. No base qualities exist here, and no much larger clone lies one base off it. TCR cDNA was synthesized by 5'RACE template switching, through which a universal primer site and unique molecular identifiers were introduced. Priming for cDNA synthesis came from both the TCR alpha and TCR beta constant segments. Library amplification used two PCR steps, and the second PCR step added sample barcodes and sequencing adapters. Sequencing of the libraries was done on either Illumina HiSeq 2500 (2x100 bp) or NovaSeq (2x150 bp). Turning to the authors' computational methods: Reads were demultiplexed and collapsed into UMI consensus sequences with MIGEC, and V(D)J alignment was performed with MiXCR. Clonotypes responding to the vaccine were identified with edgeR on replicate PBMC samples, with the criteria of FDR below 0.01 and a log2 fold change above 5 up to day 15. Each bulk clonotype received a CD4 or CD8 identity based on whether the sequenced CD4 or CD8 repertoire contained that clonotype at higher abundance. The public reads were reprocessed in TCRdb via fastp at Q25 and MiXCR, keeping in-frame beta chains. Rows are unified per CDR3 protein, each entry keeping the most common DNA and genes. The V and J calls, along with clone size, are taken from TCRdb and not from the paper's own processing. Recorded for this sample are around 610,000 distinct CDR3 sequences; around an eighth of them occurred a single time. More than 12% of the sample comes from the top ten.

The data derive from a study of T cells after yellow fever vaccination (dated by TCRdb to the late 2010s). With regard to the full study: Libraries from fractions with low cell numbers were prepared with the SMART-Seq v4 Ultra Low Input RNA kit. To follow T-cell clones before and after both primary and booster YFV17D yellow fever vaccination, bulk TCR alpha and beta repertoires underwent longitudinal sequencing. The cohort comprised two healthy male donors, one aged 18 to 29 and one aged 30 to 40 years. Blood was collected at multiple timepoints before and after primary and secondary immunization, and bulk PBMC replicates and cell subsets were isolated. General study outcomes and caveats: Most clones expanded after primary vaccination (approximately 96% of CD4 and 88% of CD8) were re-detected after the booster, suggesting that broad memory maintenance occurred. Because the study included only two donors, the extent to which the findings can be generalized is limited. A small share of clonotypes occurred in both CD4 and CD8 compartments, likely arising from convergent recombination. FACS-sorted repertoires could contain abundant contaminating clonotypes from the bulk population, so computational filtering was required. The secondary T-cell response was weaker than the primary response but faster, peaking on day 5 instead of day 15.

The germline V gene sets CDR1 to SGHRS and CDR2 to YFSETQ. The V end loses 0 bases and the J end loses 4 bases, and a stretch of 10 bases separates them. Counted from cysteine to phenylalanine, this CDR3 has 14 amino acids. The only DNA kept is the CDR3, 42 bases in frame from the first base. The treatment or condition label, as the study defines it: live attenuated yellow fever vaccine strain. At every blood-draw timepoint, two biological replicates of bulk PBMCs were collected. A standard Ficoll-Paque protocol was used to isolate PBMCs from peripheral blood. RNA was extracted with TriZol from bulk PBMCs, CD4 and CD8 fractions, and dextramer-positive and dextramer-negative fractions.

The sample consisted of PBMCs, taken on the day of the yellow fever booster vaccination. The sequence is built from TRBV5-1 and TRBJ1-2; a weak D assignment points to TRBD1 (5 bases agree). This clonotype was obtained from a young man who received the YFV17D yellow fever vaccine. The sequenced DNA is TGCGCCAGCAGCTTGGACGCACAGGCCTATGGCTACACCTTC. Translated, this gives CASSLDAQAYGYTF.